Given below is one TCR beta chain in context. These data come from a study of glioma-infiltrating T cells after dendritic cell vaccination. Turning to the study itself: Patients received three intradermal dendritic cell vaccine injections at biweekly intervals.

Using immunoSEQ multiplex PCR, the repertoire was profiled, and TCRdb retains in-frame clones only, with some absent. The data hold 85,000 to 100,000 clones, with less than 90% observed a single time. The time point here: after dendritic cell vaccination, including at tumor progression/relapse. Per germline, CDR1 MNHEY and CDR2 SVGAGI. The trim removed 6 bases at V and 4 bases at J, leaving 5 bases unmatched. CDR3 size: 14 residues. The chain has TRBV6-5 and TRBJ2-1; 8 bases line up with TRBD2. This sequence was found in a human donor with glioblastoma. Sample: blood, taken after dendritic cell vaccination. CDR3 amino acids: CASRIGRDYNEQFF. CDR3 in DNA: TGTGCCAGCAGGATCGGGAGGGATTACAATGAGCAGTTCTTC.